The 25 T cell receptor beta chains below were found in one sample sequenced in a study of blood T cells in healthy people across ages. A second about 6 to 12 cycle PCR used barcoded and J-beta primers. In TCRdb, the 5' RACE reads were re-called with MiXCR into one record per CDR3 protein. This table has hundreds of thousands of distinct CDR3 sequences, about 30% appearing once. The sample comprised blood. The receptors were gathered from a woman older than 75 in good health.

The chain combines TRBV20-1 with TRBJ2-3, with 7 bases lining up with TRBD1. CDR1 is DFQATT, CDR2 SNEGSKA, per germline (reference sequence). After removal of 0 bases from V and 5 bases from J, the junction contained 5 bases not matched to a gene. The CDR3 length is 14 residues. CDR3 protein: CSARDPGGEDTQYF. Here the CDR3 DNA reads TGCAGTGCTAGAGACCCAGGGGGTGAAGATACGCAGTATTTT.

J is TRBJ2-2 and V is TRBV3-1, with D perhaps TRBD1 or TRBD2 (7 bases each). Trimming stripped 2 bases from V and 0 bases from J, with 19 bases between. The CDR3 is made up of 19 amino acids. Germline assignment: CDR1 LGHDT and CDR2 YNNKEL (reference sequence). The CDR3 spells CASSQPRGGNKPNTGELFF. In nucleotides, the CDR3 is TGTGCCAGCAGCCAACCCAGGGGGGGGAATAAACCGAACACCGGGGAGCTGTTTTTT.

CDR3 sequence reads: CASSNGQEGEVANVLTF. Written as DNA, the CDR3 is TGTGCCAGCAGTAACGGACAGGAGGGGGAAGTGGCCAACGTCCTGACTTTC. The rearrangement links TRBV28 to TRBJ2-6; TRBD1 might be the D (7 bases). V was shortened by 5 bases and J by 6 bases, with 20 bases between the two germline ends. The CDR3 runs 17 residues. Germline CDR1 MDHEN, CDR2 SYDVKM.

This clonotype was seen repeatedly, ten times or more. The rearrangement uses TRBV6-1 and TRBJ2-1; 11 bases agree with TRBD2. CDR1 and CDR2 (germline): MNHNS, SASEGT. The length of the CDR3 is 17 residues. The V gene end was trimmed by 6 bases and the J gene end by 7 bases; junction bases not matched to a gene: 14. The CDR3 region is CASRAAFSGGALNEQFF. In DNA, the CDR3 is TGTGCCAGCAGAGCGGCTTTTAGCGGGGGGGCCTTAAATGAGCAGTTCTTC.

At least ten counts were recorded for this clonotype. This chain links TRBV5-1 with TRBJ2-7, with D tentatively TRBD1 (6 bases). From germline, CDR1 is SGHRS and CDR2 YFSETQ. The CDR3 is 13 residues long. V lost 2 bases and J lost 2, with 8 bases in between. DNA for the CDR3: TGCGCCAGCAGCTTTGAGGGGGCCTACGAGCAGTACTTC. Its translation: CASSFEGAYEQYF.

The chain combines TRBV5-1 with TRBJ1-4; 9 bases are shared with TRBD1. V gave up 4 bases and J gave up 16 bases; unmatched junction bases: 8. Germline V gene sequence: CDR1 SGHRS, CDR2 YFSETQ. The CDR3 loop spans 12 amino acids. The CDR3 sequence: CASSTDRGKWFF. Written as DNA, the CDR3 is TGCGCCAGCAGCACGGACAGGGGCAAATGGTTTTTT. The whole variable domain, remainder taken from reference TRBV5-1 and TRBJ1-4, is KAGVTQTPRYLIKTRGQQVTLSCSPISGHRSVSWYQQTPGQGLQFLFEYFSETQRNKGNFPGRFSGRQFSNSRSEMNVSTLELGDSALYLCASSTDRGKWFFGSGTQLSVL.

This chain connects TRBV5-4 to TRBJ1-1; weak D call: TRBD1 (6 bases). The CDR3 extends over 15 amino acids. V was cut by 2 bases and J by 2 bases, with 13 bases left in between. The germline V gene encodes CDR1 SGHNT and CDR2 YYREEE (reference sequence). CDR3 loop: CASSFGRGQNTEAFF. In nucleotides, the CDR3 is TGTGCCAGCAGCTTTGGCAGGGGCCAAAACACTGAAGCTTTCTTT.

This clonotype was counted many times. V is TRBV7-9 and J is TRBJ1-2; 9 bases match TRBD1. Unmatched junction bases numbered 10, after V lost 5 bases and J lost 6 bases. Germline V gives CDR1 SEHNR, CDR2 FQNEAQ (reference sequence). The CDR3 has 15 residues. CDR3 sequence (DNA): TGTGCCAGCAGCCCCCGGGACAGGGTAGTCCATGGCTACACCTTC. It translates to CASSPRDRVVHGYTF.

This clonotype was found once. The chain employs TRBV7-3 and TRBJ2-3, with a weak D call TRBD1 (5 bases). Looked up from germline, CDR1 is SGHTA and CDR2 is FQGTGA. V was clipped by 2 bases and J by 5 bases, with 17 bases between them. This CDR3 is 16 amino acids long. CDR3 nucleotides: TGTGCCAGCAGCTTATGGGGCGGAGCCTCGGGAGATACGCAGTATTTT. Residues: CASSLWGGASGDTQYF.

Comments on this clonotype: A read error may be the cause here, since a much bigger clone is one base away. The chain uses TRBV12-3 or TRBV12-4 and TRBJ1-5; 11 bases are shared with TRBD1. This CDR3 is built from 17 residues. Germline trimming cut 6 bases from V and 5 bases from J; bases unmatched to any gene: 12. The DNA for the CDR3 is TGTGCCAGCAGCTCCTTTATGGGGACAGGGGGAGATCAGCCCCAGCATTTT. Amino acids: CASSSFMGTGGDQPQHF.

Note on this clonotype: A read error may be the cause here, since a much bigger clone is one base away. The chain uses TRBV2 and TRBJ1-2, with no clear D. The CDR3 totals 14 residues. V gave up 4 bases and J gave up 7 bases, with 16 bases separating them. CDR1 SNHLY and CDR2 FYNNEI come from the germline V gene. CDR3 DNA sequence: TGTGCCAGCAGTGGCCGCAAGAGCAGCCGTGGCTACACCTTC. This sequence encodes CASSGRKSSRGYTF.

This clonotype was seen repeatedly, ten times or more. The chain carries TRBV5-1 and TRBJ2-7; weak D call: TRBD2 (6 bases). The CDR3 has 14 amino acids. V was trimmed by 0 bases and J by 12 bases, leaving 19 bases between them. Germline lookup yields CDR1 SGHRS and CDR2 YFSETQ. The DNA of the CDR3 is TGCGCCAGCAGCTTGGCAGGGACTTTCTCTAGAGCGTACTTC. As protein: CASSLAGTFSRAYF.

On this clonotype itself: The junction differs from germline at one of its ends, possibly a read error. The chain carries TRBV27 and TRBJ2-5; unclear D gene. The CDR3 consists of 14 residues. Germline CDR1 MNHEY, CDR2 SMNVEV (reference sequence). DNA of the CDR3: TGTGTCAGCAGTTTAGCTGGATCCCCAGAGACCCAGTACTTC. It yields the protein CVSSLAGSPETQYF.

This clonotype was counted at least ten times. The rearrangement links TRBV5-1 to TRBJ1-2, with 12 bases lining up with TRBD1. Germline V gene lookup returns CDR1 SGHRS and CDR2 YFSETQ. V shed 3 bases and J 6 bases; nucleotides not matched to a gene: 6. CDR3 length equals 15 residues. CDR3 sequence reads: CASSSPGQGANGYTF. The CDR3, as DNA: TGCGCCAGCAGCTCTCCGGGACAGGGGGCAAATGGCTACACCTTC.

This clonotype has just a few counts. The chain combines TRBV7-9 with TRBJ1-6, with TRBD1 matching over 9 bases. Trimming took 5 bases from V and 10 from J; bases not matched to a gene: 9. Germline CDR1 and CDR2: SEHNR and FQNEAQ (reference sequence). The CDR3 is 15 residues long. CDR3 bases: TGTGCCAGCAGCCCGCCCCCCGGGACAGGGTCACCCCTCCACTTT. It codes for CASSPPPGTGSPLHF.

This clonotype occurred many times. The CDR3 nucleotides read TGTGCCAGCAACCTTATTGGGGAGACCCAGTACTTC. Protein sequence: CASNLIGETQYF. The chain recombines TRBV2 with TRBJ2-5; D gene ambiguous. The V gene lost 7 bases and the J gene lost 5 bases, with 11 bases spanning the gap. Germline V gives CDR1 SNHLY, CDR2 FYNNEI. This CDR3 has 12 amino acids.

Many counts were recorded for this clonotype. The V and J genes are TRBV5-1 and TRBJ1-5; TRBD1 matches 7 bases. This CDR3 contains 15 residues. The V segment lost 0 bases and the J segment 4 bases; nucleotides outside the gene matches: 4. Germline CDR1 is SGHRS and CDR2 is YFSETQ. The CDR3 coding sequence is TGCGCCAGCAGCTTGGCAGGGACAGCAAATCAGCCCCAGCATTTT. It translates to CASSLAGTANQPQHF.

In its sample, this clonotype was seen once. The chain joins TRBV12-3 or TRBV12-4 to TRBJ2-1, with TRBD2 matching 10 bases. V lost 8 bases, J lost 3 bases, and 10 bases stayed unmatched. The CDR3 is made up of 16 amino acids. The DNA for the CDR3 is TGTGCCAGCCCTTGGAGCGCTAGCGGGAGCTACAATGAGCAGTTCTTC. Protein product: CASPWSASGSYNEQFF.

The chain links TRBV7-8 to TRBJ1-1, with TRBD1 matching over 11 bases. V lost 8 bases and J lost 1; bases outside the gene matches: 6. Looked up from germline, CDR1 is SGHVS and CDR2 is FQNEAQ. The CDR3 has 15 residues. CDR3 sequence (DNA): TGTGCCAGCTGCTGGGACAGGGGGGGGAACACTGAAGCTTTCTTT. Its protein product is CASCWDRGGNTEAFF. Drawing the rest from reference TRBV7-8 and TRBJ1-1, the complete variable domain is GAGVSQSPRYKVAKRGQDVALRCDPISGHVSLFWYQQALGQGPEFLTYFQNEAQLDKSGLPSDRFFAERPEGSVSTLKIQRTQQEDSAVYLCASCWDRGGNTEAFFGQGTRLTVV.

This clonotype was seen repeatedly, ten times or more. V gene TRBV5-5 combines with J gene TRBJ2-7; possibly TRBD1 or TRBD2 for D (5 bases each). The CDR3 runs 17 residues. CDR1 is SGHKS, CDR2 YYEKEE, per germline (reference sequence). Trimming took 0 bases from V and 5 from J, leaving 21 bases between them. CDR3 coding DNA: TGTGCCAGCAGCTTGGAGGCAGGGACGATCCTCGGGGACGAGCAGTACTTC. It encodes CASSLEAGTILGDEQYF.

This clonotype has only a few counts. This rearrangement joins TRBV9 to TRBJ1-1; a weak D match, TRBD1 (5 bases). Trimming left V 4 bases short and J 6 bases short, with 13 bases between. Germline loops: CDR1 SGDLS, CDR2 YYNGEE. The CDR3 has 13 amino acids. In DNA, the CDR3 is TGTGCCAGCAGCATATATGGGGGGTCTGAAGCTTTCTTT. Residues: CASSIYGGSEAFF.

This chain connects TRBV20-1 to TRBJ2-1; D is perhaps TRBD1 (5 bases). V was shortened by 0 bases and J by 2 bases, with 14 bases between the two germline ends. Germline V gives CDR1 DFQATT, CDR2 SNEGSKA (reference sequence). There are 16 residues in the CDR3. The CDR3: CSARDSRQPAYNEQFF. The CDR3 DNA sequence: TGCAGTGCTAGAGATTCGAGACAGCCAGCCTACAATGAGCAGTTCTTC.

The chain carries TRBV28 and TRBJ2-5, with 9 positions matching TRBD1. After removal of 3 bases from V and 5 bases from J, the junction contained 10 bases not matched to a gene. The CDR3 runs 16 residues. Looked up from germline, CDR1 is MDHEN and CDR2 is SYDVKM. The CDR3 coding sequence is TGTGCCAGCAGTTTCAACTCCGGGACAGGGATGGAGACCCAGTACTTC. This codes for CASSFNSGTGMETQYF.

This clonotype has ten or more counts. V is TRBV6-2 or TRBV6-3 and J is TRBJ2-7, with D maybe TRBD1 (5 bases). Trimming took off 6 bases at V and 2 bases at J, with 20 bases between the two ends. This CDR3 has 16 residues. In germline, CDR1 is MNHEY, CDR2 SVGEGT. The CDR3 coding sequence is TGTGCCAGCAGGCCTCCCCGGGCCCAGGGCCCCTACGAGCAGTACTTC. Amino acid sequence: CASRPPRAQGPYEQYF.

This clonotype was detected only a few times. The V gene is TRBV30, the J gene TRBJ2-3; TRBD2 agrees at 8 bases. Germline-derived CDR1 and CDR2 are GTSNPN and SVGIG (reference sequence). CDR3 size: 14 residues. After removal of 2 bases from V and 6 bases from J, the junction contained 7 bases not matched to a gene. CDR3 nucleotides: TGTGCCTGGAGTCTAGCGGGTCGCGGGGATACGCAGTATTTT. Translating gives CAWSLAGRGDTQYF.